The clone carrying this TCR beta chain showed up many times. Its antigen is as yet unknown. This entry is derived from a study of T cells in Graves' hyperthyroidism and ophthalmopathy. Study observations and caveats: The model made its ophthalmopathy prediction, and onset followed a median approximately six months later.

Per germline, CDR1 DFQATT and CDR2 SNEGSKA (reference sequence). V lost 3 bases and J lost 8; bases outside the gene matches: 8. The CDR3 length is 14 residues. RNA transcripts provided the source from which TCR beta CDR3 regions were amplified. HTBI primers drove first-round RT-PCR of the TCR CDR3. From the multiplex PCR reads, TCRdb called clonotypes with MiXCR, one entry per CDR3 protein. The data contain around 660,000 distinct CDR3 sequences, just under 45% of them singletons. The TCR sequence derives from an adult man with Graves' disease, either hyperthyroidism or ophthalmopathy (not recorded which). Specimen: peripheral blood or thyroid tissue (not recorded which). The rearrangement joins TRBV20-1 to TRBJ1-1, with 11 bases matching TRBD1. The DNA for the CDR3 is TGCAGTGCTAGCGTCGGACAGGGGGCTGGCGAAGCTTTCTTT. It translates to CSASVGQGAGEAFF.